A single sample is the source of the 8 T cell receptor beta chains below, sequenced in a study of T cell repertoires in cytomegalovirus infection. TCRdb called the reads again in MiXCR, with one record for every CDR3 protein. The sample contains about 69,000 distinct CDR3 sequences, roughly 28% of which appear only once. Their specific antigens are unknown. The sequencing here drew on CD8+ T cells from cultured PBMCs, taken from culture after CMV antigen stimulation. These receptors were collected from a human donor in good health (CMV status not recorded). Some clones in this sample may be carry-over from other donors' samples.

This clonotype was observed a few times. In DNA, the CDR3 is TGTGCCAGCAGTCTACCTCAGCGGGACCCAACCGAGACCCAGTACTTC. Encoded protein: CASSLPQRDPTETQYF. This chain joins TRBV28 and TRBJ2-5; 7 nucleotides align to TRBD2. V shed 5 bases and J 5 bases; nucleotides not matched to a gene: 14. CDR1 and CDR2 from the germline V gene are MDHEN and SYDVKM. This CDR3 comprises 16 residues.

This clonotype was counted only a few times. The chain recombines TRBV3-1 with TRBJ1-4; maybe TRBD1 (5 bases). Germline assignment: CDR1 LGHDT and CDR2 YNNKEL (reference sequence). Trimming cost V 4 bases and J 5 bases, with 14 bases left between them. The CDR3 totals 15 residues. This CDR3 is CASSPLGTDNEKLFF. The CDR3 region has the DNA TGTGCCAGCAGCCCCTTGGGGACTGACAATGAAAAACTGTTTTTT. Full variable domain (missing parts from reference TRBV3-1 and TRBJ1-4): DTAVSQTPKYLVTQMGNDKSIKCEQNLGHDTMYWYKQDSKKFLKIMFSYNNKELIINETVPNRFSPKSPDKAHLNLHINSLELGDSAVYFCASSPLGTDNEKLFFGSGTQLSVL.

This clonotype was recorded a few times. V gene TRBV7-2 combines with J gene TRBJ2-2; 13 bases are shared with TRBD2. This CDR3 comprises 17 residues. The ends lost 5 bases at V and 3 bases at J; junction bases unmatched: 6. The germline CDR1 and CDR2 sequences are SGHTA and FQGNSA. The chain's CDR3 is CASSPGLAGRYTGELFF. The CDR3 nucleotides are TGTGCCAGCAGCCCGGGACTAGCGGGAAGGTACACCGGGGAGCTGTTTTTT. The full variable domain, with the rest looked up from reference TRBV7-2 and TRBJ2-2, is GAGVSQSPSNKVTEKGKDVELRCDPISGHTALYWYRQSLGQGLEFLIYFQGNSAPDKSGLPSDRFSAERTGGSVSTLTIQRTQQEDSAVYLCASSPGLAGRYTGELFFGEGSRLTVL.

This clonotype was counted between two and nine times. This CDR3 reads CASSFVSADTQYF. The DNA of the CDR3 is TGTGCCAGCAGTTTTGTGTCCGCAGATACGCAGTATTTT. The chain employs TRBV27 and TRBJ2-3; the D is unclear. The CDR3 extends over 13 amino acids. Germline-derived CDR1 and CDR2 are MNHEY and SMNVEV (reference sequence). The V end lost 3 bases, the J end lost 4 bases, and 8 bases lay between the germline ends.

CDR3 coding DNA: TGTGCCAGCAGTCCCGGGACCCGTGGCTATGGCTACACCTTC. This sequence encodes CASSPGTRGYGYTF. The rearrangement uses TRBV2 and TRBJ1-2; weak D call: TRBD1 (5 bases). The CDR3 totals 14 residues. V lost 5 bases and J 4 bases, leaving 14 bases between the germline ends. Germline CDR1 is SNHLY and CDR2 is FYNNEI.

The table lists this clonotype with a few counts. This sequence joins TRBV5-4 and TRBJ1-2; D uncertain. Germline CDR1 SGHNT, CDR2 YYREEE (reference sequence). Trimming took 0 bases from V and 6 from J, leaving 12 bases between them. The CDR3 covers 14 residues. The DNA for the CDR3 is TGTGCCAGCAGCTTGGAGAGAGGGAAAGATGGCTACACCTTC. Protein sequence: CASSLERGKDGYTF.

CDR3 bases: TGTGCCAGCAGTTTATTATCCCACACCGGGGAGCTGTTTTTT. This translates into CASSLLSHTGELFF. The chain is built from TRBV28 and TRBJ2-2; D not resolved. Germline lookup yields CDR1 MDHEN and CDR2 SYDVKM. The V end lost 1 base, the J end lost 3 bases, and 6 bases lay between the germline ends. The CDR3 sequence is 14 residues long.

The J gene is TRBJ1-2, the V gene TRBV20-1, with D possibly being TRBD1 (6 bases). The CDR3 sequence is 17 residues long. Germline V gene lookup returns CDR1 DFQATT and CDR2 SNEGSKA (reference sequence). Trimming shortened V by 0 bases and J by 1 base, and 18 bases separated the two germline ends. CDR3 amino acids: CSARDPGGLGFNYGYTF. CDR3 in DNA: TGCAGTGCTAGAGACCCCGGGGGCCTAGGGTTTAACTATGGCTACACCTTC.